A selection of T cell receptor beta chains follows, all from one sample in a study of shared clonotypes between healthy human individuals. Method: immunoSEQ multiplex PCR; TCRdb's copy keeps in-frame clones and lacks some. The top ten clones hold 0.11% to 0.15% of a sample with 2.5 million or so clones, 85% to 95% of them seen once. The sample consisted of naive CD4+ T cells sorted from blood. The receptor set was obtained from a man younger than 35 in good health. Each CDR3 is given with its conserved first and last residue. A D gene is named only where the DNA matches it firmly.

V gene	J gene	D gene	CDR3 protein
TRBV7-2	TRBJ2-7	-	CASSLTYYYEQYF
TRBV9	TRBJ1-1	-	CASSPHVGWAEAFF
TRBV30	TRBJ2-1	-	CASKQGGSYNEQFF
TRBV18	TRBJ2-7	TRBD1	CASSLGTGYEQYF
TRBV5-5	TRBJ1-5	-	CASSPGPRDNQPQHF
TRBV10-3	TRBJ2-7	TRBD1	CAISYGQGYEQYF
TRBV5-8	TRBJ2-6	-	CASSLASGANVLTF
TRBV6-1	TRBJ1-6	-	CASSRTLNNSPLHF
TRBV6-1	TRBJ1-6	-	CASSDNPGIGNSPLHF
TRBV5-4	TRBJ2-5	-	CASSLNGGFETQYF
TRBV6-1	TRBJ1-5	-	CASSLPGRIDQPQHF
TRBV18	TRBJ2-1	TRBD2	CASSPLSGSSGNEQFF
TRBV5-1	TRBJ2-1	-	CASSLATAKSSYNEQFF
TRBV28	TRBJ1-1	TRBD1	CASRYRGRGGTEAFF
TRBV29-1	TRBJ1-5	TRBD1	CSVEVGQGGNQPQHF
TRBV2	TRBJ1-6	TRBD1	CASTGTEISPLHF
TRBV30	TRBJ2-1	TRBD2	CAWSSGVSYNEQFF
TRBV7-8	TRBJ2-5	-	CASSLASGGFQVETQYF
TRBV30	TRBJ2-7	-	CAWSSGSPSYEQYF
TRBV9	TRBJ2-7	-	CASSVTPGGPYEQYF
TRBV2	TRBJ2-7	-	CASETRDIVYEQYF
TRBV21-1	TRBJ1-5	-	CASSQGCQPQHF
TRBV10-3	TRBJ1-1	-	CASNRDGEWTEAFF
TRBV18	TRBJ2-1	-	CATLPPSGPPYNEQFF
TRBV19	TRBJ2-1	TRBD2	CASSIGLAGGNEQFF
TRBV9	TRBJ1-1	TRBD1	CASSVGQGGEAFF
TRBV29-1	TRBJ1-2	-	CSVSSFEGYTF
TRBV7-2	TRBJ1-1	-	CASSLVWGARTEAFF
TRBV10-3	TRBJ2-5	TRBD2	CAISSSGLDGETQYF
TRBV27	TRBJ2-2	-	CASTQGRIVNTGELFF
TRBV5-4	TRBJ2-7	-	CASSLGRYPNLYEQYF
TRBV19	TRBJ2-1	TRBD2	CASSTDRLAGVEQFF
TRBV5-1	TRBJ2-5	TRBD1	CASSIRPGQTETQYF
TRBV6-5	TRBJ2-7	-	CASSNRDTFYQQYF
TRBV10-3	TRBJ2-3	-	CAISELRWGDTQYF
TRBV6-1	TRBJ1-2	TRBD1	CASSELDRVGYGYTF
TRBV11-3	TRBJ2-5	-	CASSRTPQEETQYF
TRBV7-2	TRBJ2-1	-	CASSLMNEQFF
TRBV7-8	TRBJ1-1	TRBD1	CASSLRQGTEAFF
TRBV4-3	TRBJ2-3	-	CASSHRDWSYTDTQYF
TRBV5-5	TRBJ1-6	TRBD1	CASSYDRDSTLHF
TRBV9	TRBJ2-3	TRBD2	CASSVAGGLAVLTDTQYF
TRBV2	TRBJ1-4	TRBD1	CASRSGQPTNEKLFF
TRBV10-3	TRBJ1-1	-	CAITREPNTEAFF
TRBV15	TRBJ2-7	TRBD2	CATSPRRSGGLHEQYF
TRBV7-2	TRBJ2-7	TRBD1	CASTKGVGTGTLEQYF
TRBV5-1	TRBJ2-3	-	CASTSEGHPTDTQYF
TRBV5-1	TRBJ2-2	-	CASSLGKNTGELFF
TRBV5-4	TRBJ2-7	-	CASSRGTGYEQYF
TRBV18	TRBJ1-2	TRBD1	CASSPRDSGYGYTF
TRBV10-3	TRBJ1-1	-	CAISESRGVTSAEAFF
TRBV18	TRBJ1-1	-	CASSRVLDTEAFF
TRBV27	TRBJ2-1	TRBD2	CASSLGLAALNEQFF
TRBV10-3	TRBJ2-1	TRBD1	CAISAGQGSYNEQFF
TRBV28	TRBJ2-7	-	CASSLAAGVSDEQYF
TRBV6-5	TRBJ2-7	-	CASIDGNFYEQYF
TRBV28	TRBJ1-4	TRBD1	CASSFGQAKNNEKLFF
TRBV6-5	TRBJ1-2	-	CASSYSYGAHGYTF
TRBV19	TRBJ2-4	TRBD1	CASSLGTGTGIQYF